This T cell receptor beta chain was sequenced during a study of molecular identifiers for immune sequencing clone quantification. CDR3 length equals 13 residues. Trimming stripped 5 bases from V and 3 bases from J, with 11 bases between. Germline V gene lookup returns CDR1 MNHEY and CDR2 SVGAGI. MiXCR, applied by TCRdb to the PCR reads, yields one record per CDR3 protein. The table shows about 640,000 distinct CDR3 sequences, with nearly 20% occurring only once. This clonotype was detected ten times or more. The clonotype comes from a human donor in good health. Some libraries in this study had Jurkat cell RNA spiked in. The V and J genes are TRBV6-5 and TRBJ2-7, with D perhaps TRBD2 (6 bases). The specimen was naive CD8+ T cells from blood, with Jurkat cell RNA spiked in. As to subset: FACS-sorted CD8+CD4-CCR7+CD45RA+ naive T cells. CDR3: CASSTSGLYEQYF. CDR3 nucleotide sequence: TGTGCCAGCAGTACCTCGGGACTCTACGAGCAGTACTTC.